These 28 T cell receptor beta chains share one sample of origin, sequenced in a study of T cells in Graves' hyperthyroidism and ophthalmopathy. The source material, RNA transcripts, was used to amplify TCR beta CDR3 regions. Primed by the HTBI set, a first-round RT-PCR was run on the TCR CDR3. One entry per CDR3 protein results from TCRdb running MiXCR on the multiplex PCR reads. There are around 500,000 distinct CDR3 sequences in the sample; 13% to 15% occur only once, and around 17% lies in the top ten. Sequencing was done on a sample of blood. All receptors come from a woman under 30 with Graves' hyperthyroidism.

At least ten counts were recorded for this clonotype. In nucleotides, the CDR3 is TGTGCCAGCAGCTTAGCCCGAGGGGGGCATGGCGGGGAGCTGTTTTTT. This encodes CASSLARGGHGGELFF. The V call is TRBV11-3, the J call TRBJ2-2; D tentatively fits TRBD1 or TRBD2 (6 bases each). Germline CDR1 and CDR2: SGHNT and YENEEA. The V and J ends lost 1 base and 7 bases respectively, with 16 bases between them. The CDR3 runs 16 residues.

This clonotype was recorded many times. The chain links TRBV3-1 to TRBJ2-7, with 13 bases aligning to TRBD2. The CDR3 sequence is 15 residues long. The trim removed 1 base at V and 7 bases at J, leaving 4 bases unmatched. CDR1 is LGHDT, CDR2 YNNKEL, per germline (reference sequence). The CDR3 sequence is CASSQGTSGRLEQYV. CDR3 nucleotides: TGTGCCAGCAGCCAAGGGACTAGCGGGAGACTGGAGCAGTACGTC.

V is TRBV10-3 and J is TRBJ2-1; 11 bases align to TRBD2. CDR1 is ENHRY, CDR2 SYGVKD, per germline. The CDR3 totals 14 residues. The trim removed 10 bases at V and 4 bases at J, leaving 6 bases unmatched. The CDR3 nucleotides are TGTGCCACGCTAGCGGGAGGAAGTTACAATGAGCAGTTCTTC. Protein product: CATLAGGSYNEQFF.

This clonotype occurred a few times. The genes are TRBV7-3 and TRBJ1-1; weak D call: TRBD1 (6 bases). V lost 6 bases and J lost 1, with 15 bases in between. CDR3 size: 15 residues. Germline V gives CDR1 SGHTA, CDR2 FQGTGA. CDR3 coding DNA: TGTGCCAGCAGACAGGACAGCCTACAGAACACTGAAGCTTTCTTT. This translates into CASRQDSLQNTEAFF. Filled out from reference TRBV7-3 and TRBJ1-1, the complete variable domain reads GAGVSQTPSNKVTEKGKYVELRCDPISGHTALYWYRQSLGQGPEFLIYFQGTGAADDSGLPNDRFFAVRPEGSVSTLKIQRTERGDSAVYLCASRQDSLQNTEAFFGQGTRLTVV.

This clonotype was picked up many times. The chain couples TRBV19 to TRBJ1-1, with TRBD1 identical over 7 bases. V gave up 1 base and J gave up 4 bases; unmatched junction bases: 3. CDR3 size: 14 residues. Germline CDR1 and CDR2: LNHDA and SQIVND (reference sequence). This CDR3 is CASSIGQGGTEAFF. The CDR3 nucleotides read TGTGCCAGTAGTATAGGACAGGGAGGCACTGAAGCTTTCTTT. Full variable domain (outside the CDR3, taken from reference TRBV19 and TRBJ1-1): DGGITQSPKYLFRKEGQNVTLSCEQNLNHDAMYWYRQDPGQGLRLIYYSQIVNDFQKGDIAEGYSVSREKKESFPLTVTSAQKNPTAFYLCASSIGQGGTEAFFGQGTRLTVV.

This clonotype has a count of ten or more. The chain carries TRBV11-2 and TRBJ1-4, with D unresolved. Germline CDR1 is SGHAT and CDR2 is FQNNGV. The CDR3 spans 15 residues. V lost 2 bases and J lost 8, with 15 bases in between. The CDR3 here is CASSLLYGVGEKLFF. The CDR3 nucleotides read TGTGCCAGCAGCTTACTCTACGGGGTGGGAGAAAAACTGTTTTTT.

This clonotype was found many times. CDR3 amino acids: CASSPYEGYEQFF. CDR3 nucleotide sequence: TGTGCCAGCAGCCCCTATGAGGGATATGAGCAGTTCTTC. V usage is TRBV3-1 and J usage is TRBJ2-1; TRBD2 might be the D (5 bases). The CDR3 sequence is 13 residues long. Germline CDR1 is LGHDT and CDR2 is YNNKEL (reference sequence). V gave up 4 bases and J gave up 8 bases, with 12 bases separating them.

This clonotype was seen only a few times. This CDR3 reads CASSQDPLRSREQYV. The CDR3 coding sequence is TGTGCCAGCAGCCAAGATCCTTTAAGGTCGAGGGAGCAGTACGTC. The chain links TRBV3-1 to TRBJ2-7, with unresolved D. This CDR3 comprises 15 residues. Germline V lookup: CDR1 LGHDT, CDR2 YNNKEL (reference sequence). V was cut by 0 bases and J by 7 bases, with 16 bases left in between.

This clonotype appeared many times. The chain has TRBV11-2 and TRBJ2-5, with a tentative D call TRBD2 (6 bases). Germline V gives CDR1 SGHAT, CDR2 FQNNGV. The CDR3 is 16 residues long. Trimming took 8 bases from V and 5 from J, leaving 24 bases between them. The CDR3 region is CASRDGGLGMLETQYF. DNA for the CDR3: TGTGCCAGCCGCGACGGGGGTTTGGGTATGTTGGAGACCCAGTACTTC.

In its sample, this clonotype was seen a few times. Here the CDR3 DNA reads TGTGCCAGCAGTTTGGCAGCGGAAAGCTCCTACGAGCAGTACTTC. It translates to CASSLAAESSYEQYF. The J gene is TRBJ2-7, the V gene TRBV28; D perhaps matches TRBD2 (5 bases). V was pared by 3 bases and J by 0 bases, with 12 bases between. Germline V gene data show CDR1 as MDHEN and CDR2 as SYDVKM. The CDR3 runs 15 residues. The full variable domain, in which reference TRBV28 and TRBJ2-7 provide the parts outside the CDR3, is DVKVTQSSRYLVKRTGEKVFLECVQDMDHENMFWYRQDPGLGLRLIYFSYDVKMKEKGDIPEGYSVSREKKERFSLILESASTNQTSMYLCASSLAAESSYEQYFGPGTRLTVT.

CDR3 sequence: CASGREGLYNEQFF. CDR3 in DNA: TGTGCCAGCGGGCGGGAGGGCCTATACAATGAGCAGTTCTTC. The chain uses TRBV6-1 and TRBJ2-1; 9 bases map to TRBD2. Trimming removed 8 bases from V and 4 bases from J; junction bases left unmatched: 6. The CDR3 totals 14 residues. CDR1 is MNHNS, CDR2 SASEGT, per germline.

The CDR3 DNA is TGTGCCACCAGCAGGGCCTCGGTGTTCGGGAGAGCGACAGATACGCAGTATTTT. Its translation: CATSRASVFGRATDTQYF. The rearrangement joins TRBV15 to TRBJ2-3; tentatively, D is TRBD2 (6 bases). The germline V gene has CDR1 LNHNV and CDR2 YYDKDF (reference sequence). There are 18 residues in the CDR3. V was cut by 3 bases and J by 3 bases, with 22 bases left in between.

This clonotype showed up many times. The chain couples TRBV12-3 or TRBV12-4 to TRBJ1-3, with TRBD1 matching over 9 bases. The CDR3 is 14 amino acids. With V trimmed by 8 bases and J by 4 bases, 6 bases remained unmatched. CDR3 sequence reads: CASDAGQGGNTIYF. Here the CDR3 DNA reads TGTGCCAGCGATGCGGGACAGGGAGGAAACACCATATATTTT.

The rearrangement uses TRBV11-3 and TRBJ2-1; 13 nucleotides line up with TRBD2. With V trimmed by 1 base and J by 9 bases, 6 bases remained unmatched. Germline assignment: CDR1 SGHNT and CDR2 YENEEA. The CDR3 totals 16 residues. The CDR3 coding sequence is TGTGCCAGCAGCTTAGCTGCTGGACTAGCGGGAGCTGAGCAGTTCTTC. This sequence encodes CASSLAAGLAGAEQFF. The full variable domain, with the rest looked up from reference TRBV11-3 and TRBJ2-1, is EAGVVQSPRYKIIEKKQPVAFWCNPISGHNTLYWYLQNLGQGPELLIRYENEEAVDDSQLPKDRFSAERLKGVDSTLKIQPAELGDSAVYLCASSLAAGLAGAEQFFGPGTRLTVL.

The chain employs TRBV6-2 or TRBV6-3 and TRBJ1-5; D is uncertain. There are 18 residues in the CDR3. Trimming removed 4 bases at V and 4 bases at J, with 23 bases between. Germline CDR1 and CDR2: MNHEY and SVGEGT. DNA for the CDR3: TGTGCCAGCAGTTCCTACGGGGAGGCCGAGCTAAGGAATCAGCCCCAGCATTTT. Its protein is CASSSYGEAELRNQPQHF.

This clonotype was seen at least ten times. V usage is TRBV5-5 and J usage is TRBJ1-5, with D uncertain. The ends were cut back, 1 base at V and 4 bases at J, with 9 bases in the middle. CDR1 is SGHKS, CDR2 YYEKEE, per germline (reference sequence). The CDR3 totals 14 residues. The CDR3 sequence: CASSLTRVNQPQHF. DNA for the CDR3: TGTGCCAGCAGCTTGACGCGGGTAAATCAGCCCCAGCATTTT.

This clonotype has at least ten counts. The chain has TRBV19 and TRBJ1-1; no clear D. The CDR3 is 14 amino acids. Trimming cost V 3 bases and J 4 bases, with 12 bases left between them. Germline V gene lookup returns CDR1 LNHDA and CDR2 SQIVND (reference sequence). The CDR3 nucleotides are TGTGCCAGTAGTATTTCCGGGTCGACCACTGAAGCTTTCTTT. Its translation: CASSISGSTTEAFF.

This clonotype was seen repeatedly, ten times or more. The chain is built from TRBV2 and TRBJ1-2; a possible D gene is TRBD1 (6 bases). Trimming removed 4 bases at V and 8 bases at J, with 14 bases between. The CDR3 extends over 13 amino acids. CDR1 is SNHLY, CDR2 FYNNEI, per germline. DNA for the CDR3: TGTGCCAGCAGTGGTAGTCACAGGGCGGGCTACACCTTC. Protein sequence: CASSGSHRAGYTF.

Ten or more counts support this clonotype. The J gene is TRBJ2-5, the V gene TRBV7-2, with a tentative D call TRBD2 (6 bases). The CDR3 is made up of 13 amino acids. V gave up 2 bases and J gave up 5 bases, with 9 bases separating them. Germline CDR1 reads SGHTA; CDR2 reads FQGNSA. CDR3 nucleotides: TGTGCCAGCAGCTTAACGGGAGTCGAGACCCAGTACTTC. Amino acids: CASSLTGVETQYF.

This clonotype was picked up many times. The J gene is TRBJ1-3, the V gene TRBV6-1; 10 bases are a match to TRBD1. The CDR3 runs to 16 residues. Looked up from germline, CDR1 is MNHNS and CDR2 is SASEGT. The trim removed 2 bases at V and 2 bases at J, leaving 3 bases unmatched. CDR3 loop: CASSEPGTGAGNTIYF. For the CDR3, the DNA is TGTGCCAGCAGTGAACCCGGGACAGGGGCTGGAAACACCATATATTTT.

CDR3 nucleotide sequence: TGTGCCAGCAGTTACGCCTTAGCAGGGCTAAACACTGAAGCTTTCTTT. It yields the protein CASSYALAGLNTEAFF. V gene TRBV6-5 combines with J gene TRBJ1-1; tentatively, D is TRBD1 (5 bases). Looked up from germline, CDR1 is MNHEY and CDR2 is SVGAGI. V was pared by 2 bases and J by 2 bases, with 15 bases between. The CDR3 is made up of 16 amino acids.

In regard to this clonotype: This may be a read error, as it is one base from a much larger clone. The chain's CDR3 is CASRLTEGGRSYEQFF. The CDR3 nucleotides read TGTGCCAGCCGACTAACTGAAGGGGGTCGGTCCTACGAGCAGTTCTTC. The chain links TRBV6-1 to TRBJ2-7; the D gene is possibly TRBD1 (6 bases). The J call may be incorrect, as the DNA end agrees better with TRBJ2-1. CDR1 and CDR2 from the germline V gene are MNHNS and SASEGT. The CDR3 is 16 amino acids.

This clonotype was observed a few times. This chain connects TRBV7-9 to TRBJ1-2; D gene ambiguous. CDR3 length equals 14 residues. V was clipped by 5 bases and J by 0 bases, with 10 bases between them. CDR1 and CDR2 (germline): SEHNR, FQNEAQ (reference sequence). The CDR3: CASSPALTNYGYTF. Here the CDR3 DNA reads TGTGCCAGCAGCCCGGCTCTCACTAACTATGGCTACACCTTC.

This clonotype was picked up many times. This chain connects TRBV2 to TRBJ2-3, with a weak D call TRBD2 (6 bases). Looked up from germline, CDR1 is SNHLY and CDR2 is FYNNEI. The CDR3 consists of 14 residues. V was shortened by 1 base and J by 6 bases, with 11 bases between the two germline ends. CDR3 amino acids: CASSEGPGADTQYF. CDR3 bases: TGTGCCAGCAGTGAAGGGCCGGGAGCCGATACGCAGTATTTT.

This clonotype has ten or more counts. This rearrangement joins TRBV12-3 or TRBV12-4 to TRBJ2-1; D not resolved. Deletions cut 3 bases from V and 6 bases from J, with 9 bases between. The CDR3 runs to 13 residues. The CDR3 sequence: CASSLGRSNEQFF. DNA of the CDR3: TGTGCCAGCAGTTTGGGTAGGAGCAATGAGCAGTTCTTC.

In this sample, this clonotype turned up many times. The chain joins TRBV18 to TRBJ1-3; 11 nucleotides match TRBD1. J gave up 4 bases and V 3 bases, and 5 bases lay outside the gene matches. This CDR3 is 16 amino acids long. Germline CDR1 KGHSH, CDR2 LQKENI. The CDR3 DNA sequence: TGTGCCAGCTCACCGCGGACAGGGGGCGCGGGAAACACCATATATTTT. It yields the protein CASSPRTGGAGNTIYF.

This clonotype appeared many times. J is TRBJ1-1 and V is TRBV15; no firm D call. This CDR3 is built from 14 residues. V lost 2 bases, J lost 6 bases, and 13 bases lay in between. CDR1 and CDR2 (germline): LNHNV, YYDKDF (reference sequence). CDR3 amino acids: CATSRRDGTSEAFF. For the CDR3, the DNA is TGTGCCACCAGCAGACGAGACGGTACCTCTGAAGCTTTCTTT.

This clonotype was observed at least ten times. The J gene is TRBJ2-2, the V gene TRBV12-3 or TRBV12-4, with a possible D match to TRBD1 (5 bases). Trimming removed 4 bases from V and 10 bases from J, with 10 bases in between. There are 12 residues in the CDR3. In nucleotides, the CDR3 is TGTGCCAGCAGTTACAGGTCCGAGGAGCTGTTTTTT. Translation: CASSYRSEELFF.